This is a list of T cell receptor beta chains from one sample in a study of shared clonotypes between healthy human individuals. Using immunoSEQ multiplex PCR, the repertoire was profiled, and TCRdb retains in-frame clones only, with some absent. The sample holds hundreds of thousands of clones; approximately 97% are singletons and the top ten take around 0.058%. Sequences were obtained from naive CD4+ T cells sorted from blood. These receptors were obtained from a woman under 40 in good health. The CDR3 runs from the conserved cysteine through the conserved F or W. Each record gives: J gene, V gene, D gene, clone size, CDR3 DNA, CDR3 protein. The D gene is left open where the match is weak. Not every row has a clone size; where given, it reads once, few, many or a size class.

TRBJ2-1	TRBV28	TRBD1	.	TGTGCCAGCATCGCCGGACAGGGCTACAATGAGCAGTTCTTC	CASIAGQGYNEQFF
TRBJ2-7	TRBV7-2	TRBD2	.	TGTGCCAGCAGCTTAGGGGGACTATATTACGAGCAGTACTTC	CASSLGGLYYEQYF
TRBJ2-1	TRBV5-3	.	once	TGTGCCAGAAGCTTGAACAATCAGGGAGAATTGAATGAGCAGTTCTTC	CARSLNNQGELNEQFF
TRBJ2-3	TRBV27	.	.	TGTGCCAGCAGTTTATCGTGGCGGGTGGGCACAGATACGCAGTATTTT	CASSLSWRVGTDTQYF
TRBJ1-3	TRBV7-9	.	.	TGTGCCAGCAGCTTAGGGGGTAAAGAGGTTGGAAACACCATATATTTT	CASSLGGKEVGNTIYF
TRBJ1-4	TRBV5-1	TRBD1	.	TGCGCCAGCAGCTTGGGACAGGGGGCCGTAGAAAAACTGTTTTTT	CASSLGQGAVEKLFF
TRBJ2-5	TRBV11-2	TRBD2	.	TGTGCCAGCAGCTTAGGACTAGCGGGACACCAAGAGACCCAGTACTTC	CASSLGLAGHQETQYF
TRBJ1-4	TRBV5-4	.	.	TGTGCCAGCAGCCCGCCCGGGAGTGAAAAACTGTTTTTT	CASSPPGSEKLFF
TRBJ1-5	TRBV6-1	.	.	TGTGCCACCACGGGTGGAATAAGCAATCAGCCCCAGCATTTT	CATTGGISNQPQHF
TRBJ1-5	TRBV27	.	once	TGTGCCAGCAGTTTAAGCGGAAATCAGCCCCAGCATTTT	CASSLSGNQPQHF